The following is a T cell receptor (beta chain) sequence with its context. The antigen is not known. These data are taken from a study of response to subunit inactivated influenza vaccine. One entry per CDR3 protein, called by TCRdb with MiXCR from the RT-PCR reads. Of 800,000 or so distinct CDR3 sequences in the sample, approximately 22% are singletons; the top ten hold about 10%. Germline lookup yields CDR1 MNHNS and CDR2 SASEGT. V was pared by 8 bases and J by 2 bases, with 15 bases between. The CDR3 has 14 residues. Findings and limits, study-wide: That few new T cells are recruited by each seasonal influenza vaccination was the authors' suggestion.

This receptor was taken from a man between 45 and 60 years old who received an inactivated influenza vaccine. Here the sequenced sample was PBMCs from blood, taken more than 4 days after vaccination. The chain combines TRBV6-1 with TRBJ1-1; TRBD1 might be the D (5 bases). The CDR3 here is CASRDGTVNTEAFF. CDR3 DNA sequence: TGTGCCAGCCGGGACGGGACGGTTAACACTGAAGCTTTCTTT.